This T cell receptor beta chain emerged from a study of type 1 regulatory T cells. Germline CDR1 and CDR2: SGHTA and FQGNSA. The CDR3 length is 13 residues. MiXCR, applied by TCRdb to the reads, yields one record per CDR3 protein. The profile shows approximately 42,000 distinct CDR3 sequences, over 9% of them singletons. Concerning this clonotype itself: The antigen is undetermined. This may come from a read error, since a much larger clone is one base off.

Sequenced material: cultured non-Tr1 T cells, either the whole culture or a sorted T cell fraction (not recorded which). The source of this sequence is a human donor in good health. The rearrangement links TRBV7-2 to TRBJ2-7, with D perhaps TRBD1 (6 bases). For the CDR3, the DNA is TGTGCCAGCAGCTCGGGACATCTTGACGAGCAGAACTTC. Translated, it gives CASSSGHLDEQNF.